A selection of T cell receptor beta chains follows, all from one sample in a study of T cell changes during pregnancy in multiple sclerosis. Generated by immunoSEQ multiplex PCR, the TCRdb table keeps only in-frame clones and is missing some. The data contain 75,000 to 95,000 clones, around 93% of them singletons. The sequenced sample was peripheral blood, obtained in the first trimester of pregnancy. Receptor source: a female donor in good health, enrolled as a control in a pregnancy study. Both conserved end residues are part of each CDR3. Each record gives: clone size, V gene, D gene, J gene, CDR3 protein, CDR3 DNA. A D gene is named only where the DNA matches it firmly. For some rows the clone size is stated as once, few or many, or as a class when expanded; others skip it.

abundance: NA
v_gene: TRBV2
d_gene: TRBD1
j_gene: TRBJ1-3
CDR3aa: CASTPGTVSGNTIYF
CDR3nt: TGTGCCAGTACCCCTGGGACAGTCTCTGGAAACACCATATATTTT

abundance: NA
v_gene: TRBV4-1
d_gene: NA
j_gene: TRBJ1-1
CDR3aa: CASSQEPSRNTEAFF
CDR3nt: TGCGCCAGCAGCCAAGAACCATCGCGGAACACTGAAGCTTTCTTT

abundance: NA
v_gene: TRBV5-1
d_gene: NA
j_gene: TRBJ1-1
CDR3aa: CASSSGQFGAEAFF
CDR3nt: TGCGCCAGCAGCTCTGGACAGTTTGGAGCTGAAGCTTTCTTT

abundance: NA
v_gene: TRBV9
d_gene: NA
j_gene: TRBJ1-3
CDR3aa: CASSAVSGNTIYF
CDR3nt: TGTGCCAGCAGCGCCGTCTCTGGAAACACCATATATTTT

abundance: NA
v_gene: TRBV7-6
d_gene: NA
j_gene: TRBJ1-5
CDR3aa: CASSPGLGNQPQHF
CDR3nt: TGTGCCAGCAGCCCTGGCCTCGGCAATCAGCCCCAGCATTTT

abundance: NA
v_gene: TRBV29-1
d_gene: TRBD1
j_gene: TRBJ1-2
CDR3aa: CSVDLAGRGYGYTF
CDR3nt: TGCAGCGTTGATCTTGCTGGCAGGGGGTATGGCTACACCTTC

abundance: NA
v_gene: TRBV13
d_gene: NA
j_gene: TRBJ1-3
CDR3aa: CASRGARGRNTIYF
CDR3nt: TGTGCCAGCAGGGGGGCGAGGGGCAGAAACACCATATATTTT

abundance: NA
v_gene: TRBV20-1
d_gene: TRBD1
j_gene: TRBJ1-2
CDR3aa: CSARTGEGYTF
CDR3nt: TGCAGTGCCCGGACAGGGGAAGGCTACACCTTC

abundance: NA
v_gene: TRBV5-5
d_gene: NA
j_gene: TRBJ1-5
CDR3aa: CASSWRGLQPQHF
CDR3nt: TGTGCCAGCAGCTGGAGAGGTCTTCAGCCCCAGCATTTT

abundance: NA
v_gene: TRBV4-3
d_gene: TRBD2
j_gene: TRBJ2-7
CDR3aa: CASSHLVASGYEQYF
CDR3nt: TGCGCCAGCAGCCACTTGGTGGCTAGCGGATACGAGCAGTACTTC

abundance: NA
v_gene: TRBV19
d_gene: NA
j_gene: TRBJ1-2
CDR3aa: CASSIAGTVDGYTF
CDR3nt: TGTGCCAGTAGTATAGCGGGAACCGTCGATGGCTACACCTTC

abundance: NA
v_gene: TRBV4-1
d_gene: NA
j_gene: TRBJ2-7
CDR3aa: CASSPGSVHEQYF
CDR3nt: TGCGCCAGCAGCCCCGGGTCGGTACACGAGCAGTACTTC

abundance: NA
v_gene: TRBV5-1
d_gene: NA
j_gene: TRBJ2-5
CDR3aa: CASSSQETQYF
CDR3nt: TGCGCCAGCAGCTCACAAGAGACCCAGTACTTC

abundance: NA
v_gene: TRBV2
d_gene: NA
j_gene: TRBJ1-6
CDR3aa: CASTPDSHNSPLHF
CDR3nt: TGTGCCAGCACGCCGGACAGTCATAATTCACCCCTCCACTTT

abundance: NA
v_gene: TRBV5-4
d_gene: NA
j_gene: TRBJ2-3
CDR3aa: CASRGPGSDTQYF
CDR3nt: TGTGCCAGCAGGGGGCCAGGTTCGGATACGCAGTATTTT

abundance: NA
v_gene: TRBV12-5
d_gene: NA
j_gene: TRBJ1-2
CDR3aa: CASGLVPGYGYTF
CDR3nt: TGTGCTAGTGGTTTGGTACCCGGTTATGGCTACACCTTC

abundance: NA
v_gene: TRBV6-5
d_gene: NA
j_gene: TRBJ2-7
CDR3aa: CASRELRRNLYEQYF
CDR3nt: TGTGCCAGCAGGGAACTACGCCGCAACCTCTACGAGCAGTACTTC

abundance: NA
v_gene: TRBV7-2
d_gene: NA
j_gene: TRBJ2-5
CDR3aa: CASSLGAASETQYF
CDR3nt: TGTGCCAGCAGCTTAGGCGCAGCGTCAGAGACCCAGTACTTC

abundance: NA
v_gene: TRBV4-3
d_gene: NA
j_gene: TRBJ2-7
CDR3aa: CASSQDATHQGVQYF
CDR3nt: TGCGCCAGCAGCCAAGACGCGACCCACCAGGGCGTGCAGTACTTC

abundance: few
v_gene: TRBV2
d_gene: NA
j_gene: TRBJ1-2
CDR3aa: CASSEEEFSAGYTF
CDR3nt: TGTGCCAGCAGTGAAGAGGAGTTCTCGGCTGGCTACACCTTC

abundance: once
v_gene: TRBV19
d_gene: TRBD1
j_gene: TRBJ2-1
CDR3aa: CASRPRGTGTNEQFF
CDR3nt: TGTGCCAGTCGTCCCCGGGGGACAGGGACAAATGAGCAGTTCTTC

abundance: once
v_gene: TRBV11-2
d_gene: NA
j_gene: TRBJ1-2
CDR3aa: CASSLDRGTEGYTF
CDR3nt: TGTGCCAGCAGCTTAGACAGGGGTACCGAGGGCTACACCTTC

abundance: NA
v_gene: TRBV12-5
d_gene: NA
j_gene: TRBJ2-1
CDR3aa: CASGLVLGQYNEQFF
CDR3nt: TGTGCTAGTGGTTTGGTGCTGGGACAATACAATGAGCAGTTCTTC

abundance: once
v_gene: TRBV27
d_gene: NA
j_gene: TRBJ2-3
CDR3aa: CASIPRGSTDTQYF
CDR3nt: TGTGCCAGTATCCCCAGGGGAAGCACAGATACGCAGTATTTT

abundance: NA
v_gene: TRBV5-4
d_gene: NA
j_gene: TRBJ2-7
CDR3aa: CASSLPATYEQYF
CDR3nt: TGTGCCAGCAGCTTGCCAGCGACCTACGAGCAGTACTTC

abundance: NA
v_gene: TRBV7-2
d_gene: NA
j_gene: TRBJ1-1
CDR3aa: CASNPQGGVTEAFF
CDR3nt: TGTGCCAGCAATCCTCAAGGGGGGGTCACTGAAGCTTTCTTT

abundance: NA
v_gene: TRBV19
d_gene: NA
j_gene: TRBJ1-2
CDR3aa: CASNKAVAYGYTF
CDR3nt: TGTGCCAGTAATAAGGCGGTTGCCTATGGCTACACCTTC

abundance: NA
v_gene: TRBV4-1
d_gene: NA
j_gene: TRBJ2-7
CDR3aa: CASSKTGAGGASNEQYF
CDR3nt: TGCGCCAGCAGCAAGACTGGGGCAGGAGGGGCGTCTAACGAGCAGTACTTC

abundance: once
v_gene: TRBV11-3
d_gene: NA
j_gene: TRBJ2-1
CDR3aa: CASSAGTPTPYEQFF
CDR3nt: TGTGCCAGCAGCGCCGGGACACCCACGCCATATGAGCAGTTCTTC

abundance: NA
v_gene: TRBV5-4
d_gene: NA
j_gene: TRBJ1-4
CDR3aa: CASSTYNEKLFF
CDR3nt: TGTGCCAGCAGCACCTATAATGAAAAACTGTTTTTT

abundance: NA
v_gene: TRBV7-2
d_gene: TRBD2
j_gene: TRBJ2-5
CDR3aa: CASSSRGLAGFQETQYF
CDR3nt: TGTGCCAGCAGCTCGAGGGGGCTAGCGGGGTTCCAAGAGACCCAGTACTTC

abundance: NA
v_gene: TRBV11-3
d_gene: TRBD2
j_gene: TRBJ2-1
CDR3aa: CASSLGGGRYNEQFF
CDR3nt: TGTGCCAGCAGCTTAGGCGGGGGACGCTACAATGAGCAGTTCTTC

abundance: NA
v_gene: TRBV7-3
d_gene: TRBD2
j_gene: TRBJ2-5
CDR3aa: CASSPQERGISGTQYF
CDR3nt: TGTGCCAGCAGCCCCCAAGAGCGGGGGATTTCTGGGACCCAGTACTTC

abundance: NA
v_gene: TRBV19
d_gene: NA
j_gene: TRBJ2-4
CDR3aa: CASSFRDIQYF
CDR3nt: TGTGCCAGTAGTTTTCGGGACATTCAGTACTTC

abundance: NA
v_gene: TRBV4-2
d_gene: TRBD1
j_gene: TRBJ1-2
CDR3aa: CASSQEWSGQVYGYTF
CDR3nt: TGTGCCAGCAGCCAAGAATGGTCGGGACAGGTCTATGGCTACACCTTC

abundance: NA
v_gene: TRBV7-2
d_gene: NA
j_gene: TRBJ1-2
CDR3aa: CASSLAGGGDYGYTF
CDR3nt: TGTGCCAGCAGCTTAGCGGGAGGGGGGGACTATGGCTACACCTTC

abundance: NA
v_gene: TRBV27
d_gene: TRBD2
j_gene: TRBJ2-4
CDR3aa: CASSLGGRVAKNIQYF
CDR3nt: TGTGCCAGCAGTTTAGGGGGGAGGGTCGCCAAAAACATTCAGTACTTC

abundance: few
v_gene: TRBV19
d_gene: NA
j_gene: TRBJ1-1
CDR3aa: CASSMEHPNTEAFF
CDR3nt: TGTGCCAGTAGTATGGAGCACCCGAACACTGAAGCTTTCTTT

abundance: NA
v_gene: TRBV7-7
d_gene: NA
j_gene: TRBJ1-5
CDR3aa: CASSLRVNQPQHF
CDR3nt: TGTGCTAGCAGCCTCCGGGTTAATCAGCCCCAGCATTTT

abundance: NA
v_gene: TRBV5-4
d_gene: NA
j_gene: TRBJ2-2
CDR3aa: CASSLAGTGELFF
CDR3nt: TGTGCCAGCAGCTTAGCGGGCACCGGGGAGCTGTTTTTT